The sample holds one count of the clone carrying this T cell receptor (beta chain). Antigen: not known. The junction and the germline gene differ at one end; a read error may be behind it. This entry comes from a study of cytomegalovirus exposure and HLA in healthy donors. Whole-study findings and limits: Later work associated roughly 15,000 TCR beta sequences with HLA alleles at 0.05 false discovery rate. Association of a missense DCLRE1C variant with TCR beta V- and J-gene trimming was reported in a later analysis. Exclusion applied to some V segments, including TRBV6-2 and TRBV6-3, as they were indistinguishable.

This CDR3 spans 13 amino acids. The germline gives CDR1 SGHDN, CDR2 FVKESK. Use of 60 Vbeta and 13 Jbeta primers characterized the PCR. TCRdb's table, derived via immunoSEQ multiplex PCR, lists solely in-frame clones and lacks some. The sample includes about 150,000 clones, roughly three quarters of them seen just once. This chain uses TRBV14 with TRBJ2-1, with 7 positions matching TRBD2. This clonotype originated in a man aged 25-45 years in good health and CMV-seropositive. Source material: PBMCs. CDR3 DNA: TGTGCCAGCAGTCAAGAGGGAGGGAGTGAGCAGTTCTTC. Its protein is CASSQEGGSEQFF. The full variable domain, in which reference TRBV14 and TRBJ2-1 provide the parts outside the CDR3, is EAGVTQFPSHSVIEKGQTVTLRCDPISGHDNLYWYRRVMGKEIKFLLHFVKESKQDESGMPNNRFLAERTGGTYSTLKVQPAELEDSGVYFCASSQEGGSEQFFGPGTRLTVL.